Shown below are 24 T cell receptor beta chains from a single sample sequenced in a study of monozygotic twins with cystic fibrosis. The data were produced by immunoSEQ multiplex PCR, yet TCRdb's version contains in-frame clones alone and is incomplete. The data hold 30,000 to 40,000 clones, with approximately 72% observed a single time. Source material: blood. The source is a girl under 18 with cystic fibrosis.

The rearrangement uses TRBV7-9 and TRBJ1-2; 8 nucleotides line up with TRBD1. Germline CDR1 reads SEHNR; CDR2 reads FQNEAQ (reference sequence). The length of the CDR3 is 13 residues. Trimming cost V 4 bases and J 6 bases; bases outside gene matches: 4. CDR3 bases: TGTGCCAGCAGCTCAACAGGGGGGAATGGCTACACCTTC. The encoded protein is CASSSTGGNGYTF.

V is TRBV27 and J is TRBJ1-1, with no clear D. In germline, CDR1 is MNHEY, CDR2 SMNVEV (reference sequence). The CDR3 extends over 13 amino acids. V was trimmed by 3 bases and J by 3 bases, leaving 8 bases between them. The CDR3 reads CASSLVGDTEAFF. CDR3 nucleotides: TGTGCCAGCAGTTTGGTAGGAGACACTGAAGCTTTCTTT.

The chain recombines TRBV4-1 with TRBJ2-7; TRBD1 might be the D (6 bases). Trimming shortened V by 4 bases and J by 6 bases, and 19 bases separated the two germline ends. The CDR3 is 15 amino acids. The germline V gene has CDR1 MGHRA and CDR2 YSYEKL. CDR3 amino acids: CASSPSPQGRGEQYF. CDR3 nucleotides: TGCGCCAGCAGCCCCTCACCCCAAGGCAGGGGCGAGCAGTACTTC.

V gene TRBV7-8 combines with J gene TRBJ2-6; D is perhaps TRBD2 (5 bases). The germline V and J ends were trimmed by 6 bases and 0 bases, with 18 bases remaining between them. In germline, CDR1 is SGHVS, CDR2 FQNEAQ. CDR3 length equals 18 residues. The CDR3 here is CASRAEGWYSSGANVLTF. The CDR3 bases are TGTGCCAGCAGGGCCGAGGGCTGGTATAGCTCTGGGGCCAACGTCCTGACTTTC.

The rearrangement links TRBV5-6 to TRBJ2-2, with D possibly TRBD2 on 6 matching bases. Germline CDR1 reads SGHDT; CDR2 reads YYEEEE. CDR3 length: 17 amino acids. Trimming shortened V by 4 bases and J by 1 base, and 17 bases separated the two germline ends. The CDR3 DNA is TGTGCCAGCAGCCTCAGACCCATGGGGGGGAACACCGGGGAGCTGTTTTTT. This translates into CASSLRPMGGNTGELFF.

The rearrangement joins TRBV4-2 to TRBJ2-7; 8 positions match TRBD2. V trimming: 5 bases; J trimming: 2 bases; junction bases outside the gene matches: 8. Germline V gene sequence: CDR1 LGHNA, CDR2 YNFKEQ. CDR3 length: 15 amino acids. CDR3 in amino acids: CASSTRSGTTYEQYF. The CDR3 nucleotides read TGTGCCAGCAGCACACGTAGCGGGACCACCTACGAGCAGTACTTC.

V and J are TRBV30 and TRBJ2-2; the D gene is possibly TRBD2 (5 bases). CDR3 length equals 12 residues. V lost 3 bases to trimming and J lost 6 bases, with 8 bases between them. Germline CDR1 reads GTSNPN; CDR2 reads SVGIG (reference sequence). CDR3 residues: CAWSRGPGELFF. CDR3 DNA sequence: TGTGCCTGGAGCCGGGGTCCCGGGGAGCTGTTTTTT.

The V and J genes are TRBV30 and TRBJ1-3; maybe TRBD1 (5 bases). The CDR3 has 14 amino acids. V shed 1 base and J shed 5 bases, with 12 bases lying between them. Germline CDR1 reads GTSNPN; CDR2 reads SVGIG (reference sequence). CDR3 sequence (DNA): TGTGCCTGGAGTGATACAGGAGCCCGAAACACCATATATTTT. Amino acids: CAWSDTGARNTIYF.

This clone was counted only a few times. This sequence joins TRBV5-1 and TRBJ2-1; the D gene is possibly TRBD2 (6 bases). Germline values: CDR1 SGHRS, CDR2 YFSETQ. The CDR3 loop spans 13 amino acids. With 3 bases removed from V and 9 bases from J, the gap between germline ends came to 13 bases. The CDR3: CASSSDYLGEQFF. The CDR3 region has the DNA TGCGCCAGCAGCTCGGACTACTTGGGTGAGCAGTTCTTC.

The CDR3 reads CATRDRGDDTQYF. CDR3 coding DNA: TGTGCCACCCGGGACAGGGGAGACGATACGCAGTATTTT. The chain uses TRBV6-5 and TRBJ2-3; 10 bases map to TRBD1. Germline-derived CDR1 and CDR2 are MNHEY and SVGAGI. The CDR3 runs 13 residues. V lost 10 bases and J lost 6; bases outside the gene matches: 7.

This chain connects TRBV6-1 to TRBJ1-1; possibly TRBD1 for D (6 bases). The length of the CDR3 is 15 residues. Germline assignment: CDR1 MNHNS and CDR2 SASEGT. V was clipped by 2 bases and J by 5 bases, with 15 bases between them. The CDR3 loop reads CASSELVGGGTEAFF. In DNA form, the CDR3 reads TGTGCCAGCAGTGAATTGGTGGGGGGCGGAACTGAAGCTTTCTTT.

The chain recombines TRBV6-1 with TRBJ2-2, with D maybe TRBD2 (6 bases). There are 15 residues in the CDR3. Trimming shortened V by 6 bases and J by 1 base, and 12 bases separated the two germline ends. Germline V lookup: CDR1 MNHNS, CDR2 SASEGT. The CDR3 coding sequence is TGTGCCAGCAGGCCCGCGGGGCGGAACACCGGGGAGCTGTTTTTT. It yields the protein CASRPAGRNTGELFF.

This chain connects TRBV18 to TRBJ1-1, with a possible D match to TRBD1 (5 bases). The V end lost 2 bases, the J end lost 4 bases, and 14 bases lay between the germline ends. This CDR3 has 15 residues. Germline V gene sequence: CDR1 KGHSH, CDR2 LQKENI. CDR3 sequence: CASSPISGKSTEAFF. CDR3 DNA sequence: TGTGCCAGCTCACCAATTTCAGGGAAGTCCACTGAAGCTTTCTTT. Combining the CDR3 with reference TRBV18 and TRBJ1-1 gives the whole variable domain NAGVMQNPRHLVRRRGQEARLRCSPMKGHSHVYWYRQLPEEGLKFMVYLQKENIIDESGMPKERFSAEFPKEGPSILRIQQVVRGDSAAYFCASSPISGKSTEAFFGQGTRLTVV.

V gene TRBV4-1 combines with J gene TRBJ2-4; D gene ambiguous. V lost 4 bases and J 0 bases, leaving 10 bases between the germline ends. CDR3 size: 15 residues. In germline, CDR1 is MGHRA, CDR2 YSYEKL. For the CDR3, the DNA is TGCGCCAGCAGCCCGATTGTGCTAGCCAAAAACATTCAGTACTTC. This gives the protein CASSPIVLAKNIQYF.

The CDR3 DNA reads as TGCGCCAGCAGCTTAAATGGACAGGGCGGAAACACCATATATTTT. This codes for CASSLNGQGGNTIYF. The V call is TRBV5-1, the J call TRBJ1-3; 8 bases match TRBD1. The CDR3 spans 15 residues. From germline, CDR1 is SGHRS and CDR2 YFSETQ. V shed 2 bases and J 4 bases; nucleotides not matched to a gene: 5.

The chain combines TRBV19 with TRBJ2-5; the D gene is possibly TRBD1 (5 bases). Trimming shortened V by 6 bases and J by 0 bases, and 8 bases separated the two germline ends. CDR1 LNHDA and CDR2 SQIVND come from the germline V gene (reference sequence). CDR3 length: 13 residues. The chain's CDR3 is CASRDTYQETQYF. The CDR3 coding sequence is TGTGCCAGTAGGGACACCTACCAAGAGACCCAGTACTTC.

V usage is TRBV4-3 and J usage is TRBJ1-3; no reliable D call. From germline, CDR1 is LGHNA and CDR2 YSLEER. This CDR3 is built from 16 residues. V gave up 4 bases and J gave up 1 base, with 14 bases separating them. CDR3 nucleotides: TGCGCCAGCAGCCGCCAAGGCGGCAATTCTGGAAACACCATATATTTT. Translating gives CASSRQGGNSGNTIYF.

This clone was seen only a few times. This chain joins TRBV10-1 and TRBJ2-2; D gene ambiguous. Germline V gives CDR1 WNHNN, CDR2 SYGVQD (reference sequence). Trimming took off 5 bases at V and 5 bases at J, with 12 bases between the two ends. The CDR3 contains 14 residues. The CDR3 protein is CASSTGSVTGELFF. The CDR3 DNA is TGCGCCAGCAGTACCGGTAGTGTTACCGGGGAGCTGTTTTTT.

In this sample, this clone turned up a few times. This sample also contains other DNA sequences that code for the same CDR3. V gene TRBV5-1 combines with J gene TRBJ1-1, with D uncertain. Germline lookup yields CDR1 SGHRS and CDR2 YFSETQ. This CDR3 region has 14 residues. Trimming pared 2 bases from V and 0 bases from J, leaving 8 bases between. CDR3 loop: CASSLTALNTEAFF. The CDR3 bases are TGCGCCAGCAGCTTAACTGCCTTGAACACTGAAGCTTTCTTT.

The chain is built from TRBV27 and TRBJ2-1, with TRBD2 identical over 7 bases. J was trimmed by 1 base and V by 2 bases; bases with no gene match: 5. The V gene's germline CDR1 is MNHEY and CDR2 SMNVEV (reference sequence). The CDR3 has 16 amino acids. This CDR3 reads CASSLMGGSSYNEQFF. CDR3 in DNA: TGTGCCAGCAGTTTAATGGGCGGGAGTTCCTACAATGAGCAGTTCTTC.

This clone was found a few times. V gene TRBV2 combines with J gene TRBJ2-7; D unresolved. The CDR3 totals 13 residues. Trimming removed 11 bases at V and 7 bases at J, with 21 bases between. Germline loops: CDR1 SNHLY, CDR2 FYNNEI. CDR3: CAVPAVLPGEQYV. The CDR3 DNA reads as TGTGCCGTACCGGCAGTCCTTCCCGGGGAGCAGTACGTC.

The chain employs TRBV6-5 and TRBJ1-2, with TRBD1 matching over 8 bases. With V trimmed by 2 bases and J by 2 bases, 7 bases remained unmatched. The CDR3 length is 16 residues. From germline, CDR1 is MNHEY and CDR2 SVGAGI. DNA for the CDR3: TGTGCCAGCAGTTACCGAACAAGGGACAGGAACTATGGCTACACCTTC. Protein: CASSYRTRDRNYGYTF.

The V call is TRBV10-1, the J call TRBJ1-1; D is ambiguous. The germline V gene encodes CDR1 WNHNN and CDR2 SYGVQD (reference sequence). The V and J ends lost 2 bases and 4 bases respectively, with 8 bases between them. This CDR3 contains 13 residues. CDR3 sequence reads: CASSEGLLTEAFF. The CDR3 DNA follows: TGCGCCAGCAGTGAGGGTTTACTCACTGAAGCTTTCTTT.

The rearrangement uses TRBV6-5 and TRBJ1-1; no firm D call. V dropped 6 bases and J dropped 1 base, with 6 bases sitting between them. The CDR3 loop spans 12 amino acids. The V gene's germline CDR1 is MNHEY and CDR2 SVGAGI. Written as DNA, the CDR3 is TGTGCCAGCAGAAGACCGAACACTGAAGCTTTCTTT. This encodes CASRRPNTEAFF.